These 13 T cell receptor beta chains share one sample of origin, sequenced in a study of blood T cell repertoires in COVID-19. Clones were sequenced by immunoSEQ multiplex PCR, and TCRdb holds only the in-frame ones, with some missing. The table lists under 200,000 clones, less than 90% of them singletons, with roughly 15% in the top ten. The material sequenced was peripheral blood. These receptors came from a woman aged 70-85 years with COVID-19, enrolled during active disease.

This chain's CDR3 is CASKGQGEETQYF. The CDR3 nucleotides read TGTGCCAGCAAGGGACAGGGGGAAGAGACCCAGTACTTC. The chain has TRBV2 and TRBJ2-5; 11 positions match TRBD1. J was trimmed by 3 bases and V by 7 bases; bases with no gene match: 1. Germline V gene data show CDR1 as SNHLY and CDR2 as FYNNEI. The CDR3 runs to 13 residues.

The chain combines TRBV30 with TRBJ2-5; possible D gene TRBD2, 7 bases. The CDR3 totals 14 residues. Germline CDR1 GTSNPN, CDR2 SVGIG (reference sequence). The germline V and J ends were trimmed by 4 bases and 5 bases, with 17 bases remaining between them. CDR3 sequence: CAWTSWGGEETQYF. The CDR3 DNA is TGTGCCTGGACCTCATGGGGGGGCGAGGAGACCCAGTACTTC.

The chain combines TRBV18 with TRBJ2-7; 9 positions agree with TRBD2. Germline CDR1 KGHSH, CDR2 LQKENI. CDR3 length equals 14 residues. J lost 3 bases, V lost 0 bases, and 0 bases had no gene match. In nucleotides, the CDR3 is TGTGCCAGCTCACCACCTAGCGGGAGCTACGAGCAGTACTTC. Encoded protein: CASSPPSGSYEQYF.

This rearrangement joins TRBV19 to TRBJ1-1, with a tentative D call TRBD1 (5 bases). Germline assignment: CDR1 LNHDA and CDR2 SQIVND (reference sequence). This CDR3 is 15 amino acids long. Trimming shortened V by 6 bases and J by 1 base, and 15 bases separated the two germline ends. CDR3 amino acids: CASSSTWGGNTEAFF. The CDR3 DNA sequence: TGTGCCAGTAGCTCAACCTGGGGGGGGAACACTGAAGCTTTCTTT.

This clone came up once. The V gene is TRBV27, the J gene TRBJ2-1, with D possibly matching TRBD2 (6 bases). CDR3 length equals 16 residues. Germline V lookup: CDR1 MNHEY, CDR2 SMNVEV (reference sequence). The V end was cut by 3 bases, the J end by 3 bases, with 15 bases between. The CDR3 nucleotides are TGTGCCAGCAGTTTCCTCCGGGCGGGGAACTACAATGAGCAGTTCTTC. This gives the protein CASSFLRAGNYNEQFF.

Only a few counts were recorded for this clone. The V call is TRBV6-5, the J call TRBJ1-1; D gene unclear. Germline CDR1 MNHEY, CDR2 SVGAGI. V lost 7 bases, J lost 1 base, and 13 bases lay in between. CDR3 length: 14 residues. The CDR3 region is CASNQGRSNTEAFF. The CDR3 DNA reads TGTGCCAGCAACCAAGGGAGGTCGAACACTGAAGCTTTCTTT.

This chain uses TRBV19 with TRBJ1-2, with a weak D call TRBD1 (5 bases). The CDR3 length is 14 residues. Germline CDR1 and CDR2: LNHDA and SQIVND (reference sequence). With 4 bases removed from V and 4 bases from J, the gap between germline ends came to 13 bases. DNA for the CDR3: TGTGCCAGTAGTACCTCCGGGGGACTCTATGGCTACACCTTC. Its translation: CASSTSGGLYGYTF.

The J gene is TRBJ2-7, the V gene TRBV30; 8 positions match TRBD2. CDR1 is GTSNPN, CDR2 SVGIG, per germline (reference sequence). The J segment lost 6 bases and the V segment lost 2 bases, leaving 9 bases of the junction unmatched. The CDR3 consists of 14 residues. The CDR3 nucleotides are TGTGCCTGGAGTCCGGGAGGGCCGTTAGTCGAGCAGTACTTC. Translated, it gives CAWSPGGPLVEQYF.

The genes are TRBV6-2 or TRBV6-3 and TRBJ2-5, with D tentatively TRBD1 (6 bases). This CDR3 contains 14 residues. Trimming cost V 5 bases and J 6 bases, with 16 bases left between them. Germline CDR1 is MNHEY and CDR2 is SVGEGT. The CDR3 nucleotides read TGTGCCAGCAGTCAACAGGGCAAGGTACAGACCCAGTACTTC. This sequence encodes CASSQQGKVQTQYF.

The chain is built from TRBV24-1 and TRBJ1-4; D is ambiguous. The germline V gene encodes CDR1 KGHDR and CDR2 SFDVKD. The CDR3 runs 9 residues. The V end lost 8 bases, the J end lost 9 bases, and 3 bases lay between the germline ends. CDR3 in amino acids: CATTKKLFF. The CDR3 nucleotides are TGTGCCACCACCAAAAAACTGTTTTTT.

CDR3 sequence (DNA): TGTGCCAGTGACGGGGTGTTGGGGAATTCACCCCTCCACTTT. It yields the protein CASDGVLGNSPLHF. The gene calls are TRBV28 and TRBJ1-6; no definite D call. Trimming took off 9 bases at V and 7 bases at J, with 16 bases between the two ends. Germline V CDR1 and CDR2: MDHEN, SYDVKM. The CDR3 loop spans 14 amino acids.

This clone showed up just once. The CDR3 sequence: CASSADSFSYNEQFF. The CDR3 coding sequence is TGTGCCAGCAGCGCCGACTCTTTCTCCTACAATGAGCAGTTCTTC. V gene TRBV5-4 combines with J gene TRBJ2-1; D is unresolved. This CDR3 has 15 amino acids. CDR1 is SGHNT, CDR2 YYREEE, per germline (reference sequence). V was clipped by 4 bases and J by 0 bases, with 11 bases between them.

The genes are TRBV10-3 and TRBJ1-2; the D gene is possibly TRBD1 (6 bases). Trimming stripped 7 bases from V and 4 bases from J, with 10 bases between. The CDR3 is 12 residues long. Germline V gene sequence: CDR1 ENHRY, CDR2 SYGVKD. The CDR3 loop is CAITDRSYGYTF. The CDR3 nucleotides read TGTGCCATCACAGACAGGAGCTATGGCTACACCTTC.